This note documents a single T cell receptor (beta chain) sequence. Its antigen is not yet known. Base qualities are not at hand, and no much larger clone is one base apart. The sample belongs to a study of metastatic and nonmetastatic thyroid tumors (TCRdb year 2020). With respect to the entire study: For patients with malignant and with benign thyroid disease, the researchers compared repertoires between peripheral blood samples and tumor or nodule tissue samples.

The investigation overall reported the following: TCR beta diversity was reported as significantly higher in malignant tumors than in benign nodules, in both blood and tumor samples.

Library generation was performed with PCR. The sequencing machine was an Illumina HiSeq 4000. The TCR beta-chain CDR3 region of each patient was profiled by high-throughput sequencing. As for the authors' bioinformatics: A classifier to discriminate distant-metastatic papillary thyroid cancer patients was built from CDR3 differences across clinicopathological groups. Repertoire diversity was assessed with the Shannon index, and tumor-blood repertoire similarity with the Morisita-Horn index. TCRdb ran its own pipeline on the public reads, namely fastp trimming at Q25 and MiXCR clone calling, and kept in-frame beta chains. These V and J calls rely on TCRdb rather than the paper's analysis. Counted in this sample were several thousand clones; 15% to 20% of them appeared once. The top ten constitute 9% to 10% of the sample. Before undergoing thyroid surgery, none of the patients had been given any kind of treatment. Using T-cell receptor beta sequencing, the researchers looked back retrospectively at clinical samples from patients, gathered between about 2012 and 2018.

V is clipped by 0 bases and J by 4 bases, and the sequence between their germline boundaries is 15 bases long. The CDR3 starts with the cysteine, ends with the phenylalanine, and has 16 residues. Only CDR3 DNA remains: 48 bases, in frame from the first base. The germline V gene encodes CDR1 DFQATT and CDR2 SNEGSKA (reference sequence). The sequence joins TRBV20-1 to TRBJ1-4; the D gene lacks a confident call. The material sequenced was adjacent normal tissue. The sequence derives from a female donor with papillary thyroid cancer or a benign thyroid nodule (not recorded which). Some clones in this sample may be carry-over from other donors' samples. The DNA sequence reads TGCAGTGCTAGAGATCCCCGATACTCGAGTAATGAAAAACTGTTTTTT. This is translated as CSARDPRYSSNEKLFF.